Below, 27 T cell receptor beta chains from the same sample are listed, as sequenced in a study of response to subunit inactivated influenza vaccine. MiXCR, applied by TCRdb to the RT-PCR reads, yields one record per CDR3 protein. The repertoire consists of 500,000 to 750,000 distinct CDR3 sequences, with approximately 15% occurring once and the leading ten covering more than 9.5%. The material was PBMCs from blood, obtained roughly 12 days after vaccination. These receptors all come from a man aged 50 or older who received an inactivated influenza vaccine.

This sequence joins TRBV20-1 and TRBJ1-2, with D maybe TRBD1 (6 bases). Looked up from germline, CDR1 is DFQATT and CDR2 is SNEGSKA (reference sequence). The germline V and J ends were trimmed by 0 bases and 7 bases, with 15 bases remaining between them. The CDR3 loop spans 14 amino acids. CDR3 residues: CSARDAGGAGGYTF. The CDR3 region has the DNA TGCAGTGCTAGAGATGCTGGGGGCGCAGGTGGCTACACCTTC.

V gene TRBV23-1 combines with J gene TRBJ2-5, with D perhaps matching TRBD2 (5 bases). TRBV23-1 qualifies as an ORF whose function is uncertain. Trimming took 3 bases from V and 0 from J, leaving 8 bases between them. This CDR3 spans 14 amino acids. The CDR3: CASSHSVHQETQYF. CDR3 nucleotide sequence: TGCGCCAGCAGTCATAGCGTACACCAAGAGACCCAGTACTTC.

The gene calls are TRBV10-3 and TRBJ2-7, with 7 bases lining up with TRBD1. Trimming cost V 4 bases and J 0 bases; bases outside gene matches: 3. CDR1 is ENHRY and CDR2 is SYGVKD in the germline V gene. The CDR3 has 14 amino acids. The CDR3 loop reads CAISGGQLSYEQYF. For the CDR3, the DNA is TGTGCCATCAGTGGGGGACAGCTCTCCTACGAGCAGTACTTC.

The chain is built from TRBV28 and TRBJ1-5, with D possibly matching TRBD1 (5 bases). Germline-derived CDR1 and CDR2 are MDHEN and SYDVKM. Trimming shortened V by 3 bases and J by 5 bases, and 14 bases separated the two germline ends. This CDR3 is 15 amino acids long. CDR3 protein: CASSFMGEKDQPQHF. CDR3 in DNA: TGTGCCAGCAGTTTTATGGGGGAAAAAGATCAGCCCCAGCATTTT.

This clonotype came up a few times. The V gene is TRBV7-8, the J gene TRBJ2-1; TRBD2 aligns across 7 bases. CDR3 length equals 15 residues. V lost 0 bases and J lost 7; bases outside the gene matches: 6. The V gene's germline CDR1 is SGHVS and CDR2 FQNEAQ. The CDR3 DNA is TGTGCCAGCAGCTTAGCTCCAGCGGGATGGAATGAGCAGTTCTTC. Translating it yields CASSLAPAGWNEQFF. Filled out from reference TRBV7-8 and TRBJ2-1, the complete variable domain reads GAGVSQSPRYKVAKRGQDVALRCDPISGHVSLFWYQQALGQGPEFLTYFQNEAQLDKSGLPSDRFFAERPEGSVSTLKIQRTQQEDSAVYLCASSLAPAGWNEQFFGPGTRLTVL.

The chain employs TRBV9 and TRBJ1-2; 8 bases map to TRBD1. CDR3 size: 16 residues. With V trimmed by 9 bases and J by 7 bases, 20 bases remained unmatched. Germline CDR1 SGDLS, CDR2 YYNGEE. The CDR3 DNA sequence: TGTGCCACCCAGCGTATTTTCCTGGCAGGGGGCGTTGGCTACACCTTC. The encoded protein is CATQRIFLAGGVGYTF.

This clonotype was seen only a few times. CDR3 loop: CASSQALAYTGELFF. The CDR3 DNA sequence: TGCGCCAGCAGCCAAGCCCTAGCATACACCGGGGAGCTGTTTTTT. The chain joins TRBV4-1 to TRBJ2-2, with D possibly being TRBD2 (5 bases). V lost 1 base and J lost 3, with 9 bases in between. CDR3 size: 15 residues. Per the germline V gene, CDR1 is MGHRA and CDR2 is YSYEKL.

This clonotype was found many times. This chain links TRBV12-3 or TRBV12-4 with TRBJ2-2; D remains unclear. V dropped 3 bases and J dropped 1 base, with 6 bases sitting between them. CDR3 size: 14 residues. CDR3 coding DNA: TGTGCCAGCAGTTTTCTAGGGAACACCGGGGAGCTGTTTTTT. This translates into CASSFLGNTGELFF.

The V call is TRBV11-3, the J call TRBJ2-7, with 7 bases that match TRBD1. This CDR3 has 13 amino acids. V was clipped by 8 bases and J by 6 bases; unmatched bases: 10. Germline V CDR1 and CDR2: SGHNT, YENEEA. This chain's CDR3 is CASSNRQGTEQYF. As DNA, the CDR3 is TGTGCCAGCTCAAACAGACAGGGCACCGAGCAGTACTTC.

This sequence joins TRBV20-1 and TRBJ2-2, with 11 bases that match TRBD2. The germline V gene encodes CDR1 DFQATT and CDR2 SNEGSKA (reference sequence). The CDR3 loop spans 15 amino acids. V was clipped by 0 bases and J by 5 bases; unmatched bases: 2. As DNA, the CDR3 is TGCAGTGCTAGAGATGCTAGCGGGGGGACCGGGGAGCTGTTTTTT. It encodes CSARDASGGTGELFF.

The sample holds a few counts of this clonotype. The V gene is TRBV18, the J gene TRBJ2-5; the D is unclear. V shed 2 bases and J shed 3 bases, with 7 bases lying between them. This CDR3 is built from 13 residues. Per germline, CDR1 KGHSH and CDR2 LQKENI. CDR3 region: CASSPFAEETQYF. CDR3 nucleotides: TGTGCCAGCTCACCATTTGCTGAAGAGACCCAGTACTTC.

This clonotype occurred many times. As DNA, the CDR3 is TGCAGCGTTGAAGAACGTCAGGTACTCAATGAGCAGTTCTTC. Translation: CSVEERQVLNEQFF. This chain uses TRBV29-1 with TRBJ2-1; D ambiguous. The CDR3 extends over 14 amino acids. V was clipped by 0 bases and J by 6 bases, with 12 bases between them. Per the germline V gene, CDR1 is SQVTM and CDR2 is ANQGSEA.

In this sample, this clonotype turned up a few times. The J gene is TRBJ2-7, the V gene TRBV12-3 or TRBV12-4; 12 positions agree with TRBD2. The length of the CDR3 is 14 residues. V lost 5 bases and J lost 6; bases outside the gene matches: 5. The CDR3 sequence: CASSTTSGRLEQYF. The CDR3 region has the DNA TGTGCCAGCAGTACCACTAGCGGGAGGCTCGAGCAGTACTTC.

This clonotype was found many times. The chain employs TRBV2 and TRBJ2-5, with 9 bases fitting TRBD2. This CDR3 is 14 amino acids long. The ends lost 6 bases at V and 5 bases at J; junction bases unmatched: 7. CDR1 and CDR2 (germline): SNHLY, FYNNEI. The chain's CDR3 is CASSPLAGAETQYF. The CDR3 DNA sequence: TGTGCCAGCAGCCCATTAGCGGGAGCGGAGACCCAGTACTTC.

This clonotype was seen more than once but under ten times. This chain links TRBV5-1 with TRBJ2-3; 7 nucleotides agree with TRBD2. Germline CDR1 SGHRS, CDR2 YFSETQ. CDR3 length equals 15 residues. V gave up 9 bases and J gave up 5 bases; unmatched junction bases: 15. CDR3: CATSRAGQRVDTQYF. CDR3 DNA sequence: TGCGCCACCTCGAGAGCGGGGCAGCGGGTAGATACGCAGTATTTT.

The chain is built from TRBV28 and TRBJ2-3, with TRBD2 matching 14 bases. The CDR3 has 16 amino acids. The trim removed 7 bases at V and 2 bases at J, leaving 5 bases unmatched. Germline CDR1 reads MDHEN; CDR2 reads SYDVKM. Here the CDR3 DNA reads TGTGCCAGCATGGGACTAGCGGGAGAAACCACAGATACGCAGTATTTT. It is translated as CASMGLAGETTDTQYF.

The chain recombines TRBV7-2 with TRBJ1-6; no reliable D call. V dropped 1 base and J dropped 5 bases, with 9 bases sitting between them. The germline CDR1 and CDR2 sequences are SGHTA and FQGNSA. The CDR3 is 15 residues long. CDR3 in DNA: TGTGCCAGCAGCTTAGTCTCCGGGAATAATTCACCCCTCCACTTT. Protein: CASSLVSGNNSPLHF.

This clonotype appeared a few times. This chain joins TRBV4-3 and TRBJ2-2, with 8 positions matching TRBD2. Unmatched junction bases numbered 3, after V lost 2 bases and J lost 1 base. The V gene's germline CDR1 is LGHNA and CDR2 YSLEER. The length of the CDR3 is 16 residues. CDR3 in DNA: TGCGCCAGCAGCCAACCGGGAGGGCAGAACACCGGGGAGCTGTTTTTT. Translating it yields CASSQPGGQNTGELFF.

This clonotype was picked up many times. DNA of the CDR3: TGTGCCAGCAGTCCCAGAGCGGGTGTCTCGTATACGCAGTATTTT. It is translated as CASSPRAGVSYTQYF. The J gene is TRBJ2-3, the V gene TRBV6-2 or TRBV6-3; D is possibly TRBD2 (6 bases). The CDR3 is made up of 15 amino acids. Germline V lookup: CDR1 MNHEY, CDR2 SVGEGT. Trimming cost V 5 bases and J 7 bases, with 19 bases left between them.

This chain connects TRBV4-3 to TRBJ2-5; tentatively, D is TRBD1 (5 bases). The V and J ends lost 3 bases and 4 bases respectively, with 15 bases between them. The CDR3 is made up of 15 amino acids. Germline CDR1 is LGHNA and CDR2 is YSLEER. This CDR3 is CASSQTQGVGETQYF. The CDR3 DNA reads TGCGCCAGCAGCCAGACCCAGGGTGTCGGAGAGACCCAGTACTTC.

The count of this clonotype is one. V is TRBV2 and J is TRBJ2-3, with D possibly TRBD1 on 6 matching bases. The CDR3 covers 16 residues. Germline values: CDR1 SNHLY, CDR2 FYNNEI. Trimming removed 1 base from V and 0 bases from J, with 11 bases in between. The CDR3 is CASSEGGTPSTDTQYF. CDR3 in DNA: TGTGCCAGCAGTGAAGGGGGGACACCAAGCACAGATACGCAGTATTTT.

This chain uses TRBV21-1 with TRBJ2-3; the D call in the table, TRBD1, was not verified against the DNA. TRBV21-1 is flagged as a pseudogene. This CDR3 spans 16 amino acids. The CDR3 bases are TGTGCCAGCAGCAAATCGAGCAGGGATGTAAGGAATACGCAGTATTTT. This encodes CASSKSSRDVRNTQYF.

Here the CDR3 reads CASSSGSLGNTIYF. As DNA, the CDR3 is TGTGCCAGCAGCTCAGGGTCCCTCGGAAACACCATATATTTT. The chain is built from TRBV6-1 and TRBJ1-3, with D possibly being TRBD1 (5 bases). This CDR3 is 14 amino acids long. Germline assignment: CDR1 MNHNS and CDR2 SASEGT. The germline V and J ends were trimmed by 6 bases and 4 bases, with 13 bases remaining between them.

V is TRBV5-5 and J is TRBJ2-2, with 9 positions matching TRBD1. Per germline, CDR1 SGHKS and CDR2 YYEKEE (reference sequence). The CDR3 loop spans 15 amino acids. With V trimmed by 5 bases and J by 3 bases, 5 bases remained unmatched. CDR3 sequence: CASSNRDRDTGELFF. The DNA for the CDR3 is TGTGCCAGCAGTAACCGGGACAGGGACACCGGGGAGCTGTTTTTT.

This clonotype was recorded a few times. V and J are TRBV29-1 and TRBJ1-1; tentative D call: TRBD1 (5 bases). CDR1 is SQVTM, CDR2 ANQGSEA, per germline. This CDR3 has 12 residues. V was shortened by 3 bases and J by 1 base, with 6 bases between the two germline ends. The CDR3 region has the DNA TGCAGCGTTGACAGGGCGAACACTGAAGCTTTCTTT. This codes for CSVDRANTEAFF.

This clonotype was counted between two and nine times. CDR3 sequence (DNA): TGTGCCAGCAGCCCCGGGACAGCTAGCTCCTACAATGAGCAGTTCTTC. This sequence encodes CASSPGTASSYNEQFF. The chain has TRBV5-5 and TRBJ2-1; 7 positions match TRBD1. CDR1 is SGHKS and CDR2 is YYEKEE in the germline V gene (reference sequence). V was pared by 4 bases and J by 0 bases, with 7 bases of the junction left unmatched. The CDR3 spans 16 residues.

Only a few counts were recorded for this clonotype. The rearrangement links TRBV18 to TRBJ2-1, with D possibly TRBD1 on 5 matching bases. CDR1 and CDR2 from the germline V gene are KGHSH and LQKENI. V was trimmed by 3 bases and J by 1 base, leaving 13 bases between them. This CDR3 contains 16 residues. The CDR3 nucleotides are TGTGCCAGCTCACCGAAAGGGGTGGGGTCCTACAATGAGCAGTTCTTC. Encoded protein: CASSPKGVGSYNEQFF. Drawing the rest from reference TRBV18 and TRBJ2-1, the complete variable domain is NAGVMQNPRHLVRRRGQEARLRCSPMKGHSHVYWYRQLPEEGLKFMVYLQKENIIDESGMPKERFSAEFPKEGPSILRIQQVVRGDSAAYFCASSPKGVGSYNEQFFGPGTRLTVL.